Below, 29 T cell receptor beta chains from the same sample are listed, as sequenced in a study of naive and memory T cell subsets. Study observations and caveats: Possibly reflecting memory cells re-expressing CD45RA, a few larger clonotypes occurred in naive repertoires, especially CD8.

Both TRBC1 and TRBC2 were covered by a beta constant-region primer of two equimolar oligonucleotides. The ligated cDNA underwent four PCR rounds using SP2 and nested alpha and beta constant-region primers. One entry per CDR3 protein results from TCRdb running MiXCR on the UMI-ligation and nested PCR reads. This table has 150,000 or so distinct CDR3 sequences, over 20% appearing once. Which antigens these TCRs recognize remains unknown. Sequencing used naive CD4+ T cells from blood. The source of these receptors is a human donor in good health.

In regard to this clonotype: The junction does not match germline at one end; this may be a read error. The chain combines TRBV6-2 or TRBV6-3 with TRBJ2-1; TRBD2 might be the D (5 bases). Germline V gene lookup returns CDR1 MNHEY and CDR2 SVGEGT. The CDR3 is 14 amino acids. The CDR3: CASRPPGPVGLCEF. DNA of the CDR3: TGTGCCAGCAGGCCCCCGGGCCCGGTCGGACTGTGTGAATTC.

The chain links TRBV28 to TRBJ2-1, with D uncertain. V was pared by 2 bases and J by 7 bases, with 15 bases between. The CDR3 is 15 amino acids. Germline assignment: CDR1 MDHEN and CDR2 SYDVKM. The CDR3 spells CASSLGGVRMNEQFF. As DNA, the CDR3 is TGTGCCAGCAGTTTAGGCGGAGTACGTATGAATGAGCAGTTCTTC.

This chain joins TRBV13 and TRBJ1-2, with D hard to call. V lost 3 bases and J 4 bases, leaving 9 bases between the germline ends. The CDR3 extends over 13 amino acids. Per the germline V gene, CDR1 is PRHDT and CDR2 is FYEKMQ (reference sequence). This CDR3 is CASSFMEIYGYTF. Written as DNA, the CDR3 is TGTGCCAGCAGCTTTATGGAAATCTATGGCTACACCTTC.

The rearrangement links TRBV18 to TRBJ1-1; 9 nucleotides line up with TRBD1. Looked up from germline, CDR1 is KGHSH and CDR2 is LQKENI. The ends lost 3 bases at V and 3 bases at J; junction bases unmatched: 8. The CDR3 has 16 residues. CDR3 sequence: CASSPPPGTGHTEAFF. CDR3 coding DNA: TGTGCCAGCTCACCGCCACCCGGGACAGGGCACACTGAAGCTTTCTTT.

This rearrangement joins TRBV29-1 to TRBJ1-1; D call uncertain. Looked up from germline, CDR1 is SQVTM and CDR2 is ANQGSEA. The CDR3 covers 13 residues. Trimming left V 1 base short and J 1 base short, with 7 bases between. CDR3 in amino acids: CSVEVGQNTEAFF. Written as DNA, the CDR3 is TGCAGCGTTGAAGTCGGGCAGAACACTGAAGCTTTCTTT.

This clonotype was found once. An end of the junction does not agree with germline; a read error may underlie this. The chain joins TRBV12-3 or TRBV12-4 to TRBJ2-7; D may match TRBD1 or TRBD2 (10 bases each). The CDR3 consists of 14 residues. The CDR3 sequence is CASSSTGGKLAGFF. The CDR3 DNA reads as TGTGCCAGCAGTTCGACAGGGGGCAAACTAGCGGGATTCTTC.

The rearrangement joins TRBV28 to TRBJ1-1; 7 nucleotides agree with TRBD1. This CDR3 has 11 amino acids. The trim removed 6 bases at V and 11 bases at J, leaving 6 bases unmatched. Germline values: CDR1 MDHEN, CDR2 SYDVKM. The CDR3 sequence: CASSTRGRAFF. For the CDR3, the DNA is TGTGCCAGCAGCACCAGGGGGAGGGCTTTCTTT. The whole variable domain, filled in from reference TRBV28 and TRBJ1-1, reads DVKVTQSSRYLVKRTGEKVFLECVQDMDHENMFWYRQDPGLGLRLIYFSYDVKMKEKGDIPEGYSVSREKKERFSLILESASTNQTSMYLCASSTRGRAFFGQGTRLTVV.

V usage is TRBV12-3 or TRBV12-4 and J usage is TRBJ2-1, with 11 positions matching TRBD2. The ends lost 6 bases at V and 4 bases at J; junction bases unmatched: 5. This CDR3 is 15 amino acids long. The CDR3 DNA sequence: TGTGCCAGCAGCCCCACTAGCGGGGGATACAATGAGCAGTTCTTC. Amino acid sequence: CASSPTSGGYNEQFF.

This clonotype was observed many times. This chain links TRBV6-2 or TRBV6-3 with TRBJ1-5; possibly TRBD1 for D (5 bases). CDR1 MNHEY and CDR2 SVGEGT come from the germline V gene. This CDR3 has 15 amino acids. V dropped 6 bases and J dropped 4 bases, with 16 bases sitting between them. CDR3 DNA: TGTGCCAGCAGATCCGCCGGGACCATTAATCAGCCCCAGCATTTT. Its protein product is CASRSAGTINQPQHF.

The chain uses TRBV12-3 or TRBV12-4 and TRBJ1-2; D is unclear. The CDR3 has 14 residues. Trimming shortened V by 8 bases and J by 2 bases, and 15 bases separated the two germline ends. CDR3 nucleotide sequence: TGTGCCAGCGCCCCTTTTGGTGGGAACTATGGCTACACCTTC. Protein product: CASAPFGGNYGYTF.

This sequence joins TRBV30 and TRBJ2-5; D is uncertain. The length of the CDR3 is 15 residues. From germline, CDR1 is GTSNPN and CDR2 SVGIG (reference sequence). V lost 0 bases to trimming and J lost 7 bases, with 18 bases between them. The CDR3 loop is CAWSVNHQAFGTQYF. CDR3 in DNA: TGTGCCTGGAGTGTAAATCATCAGGCGTTCGGGACCCAGTACTTC. Complete variable domain (other parts from reference TRBV30 and TRBJ2-5): SQTIHQWPATLVQPVGSPLSLECTVEGTSNPNLYWYRQAAGRGLQLLFYSVGIGQISSEVPQNLSASRPQDRQFILSSKKLLLSDSGFYLCAWSVNHQAFGTQYFGPGTRLLVL.

The table lists this clonotype with a few counts. The rearrangement joins TRBV28 to TRBJ2-7, with TRBD2 identical over 15 bases. The CDR3 covers 16 residues. V lost 5 bases, J lost 2 bases, and 4 bases stayed unmatched. From germline, CDR1 is MDHEN and CDR2 SYDVKM. The CDR3 nucleotides are TGTGCCAGCAGTCCAAGGACTAGCGGGAGGGCCTACGAGCAGTACTTC. Encoded protein: CASSPRTSGRAYEQYF.

This clonotype was picked up one time. The rearrangement uses TRBV21-1 and TRBJ2-7; the table's D call, TRBD1, was not checked against the DNA. TRBV21-1 is tagged as a pseudogene. This CDR3 region has 17 residues. The CDR3 DNA is TGTGCCAGCAGCAAAAAGGGGGGCCGGGGACGGAGAACCGAGCAGTACTTC. This sequence encodes CASSKKGGRGRRTEQYF.

The V call is TRBV18, the J call TRBJ1-1; D unresolved. Germline assignment: CDR1 KGHSH and CDR2 LQKENI. V was cut by 1 base and J by 1 base, with 10 bases left in between. This CDR3 has 15 residues. The CDR3: CASSPRSPWNTEAFF. The CDR3 coding sequence is TGTGCCAGCTCACCACGGAGTCCGTGGAACACTGAAGCTTTCTTT.

A few counts support this clonotype. This chain joins TRBV18 and TRBJ2-5; D remains unclear. V was shortened by 2 bases and J by 4 bases, with 8 bases between the two germline ends. The germline CDR1 and CDR2 sequences are KGHSH and LQKENI. The length of the CDR3 is 13 residues. The CDR3 DNA reads as TGTGCCAGCTCACCATCGGTGGTAGAGACCCAGTACTTC. The encoded protein is CASSPSVVETQYF.

The genes are TRBV6-2 or TRBV6-3 and TRBJ2-1, with 10 bases matching TRBD2. The CDR3 loop spans 15 amino acids. Germline-derived CDR1 and CDR2 are MNHEY and SVGEGT. V trimming: 2 bases; J trimming: 8 bases; junction bases outside the gene matches: 6. CDR3 region: CASSYGSGRTYEQFF. The DNA of the CDR3 is TGTGCCAGCAGTTACGGTAGCGGGAGGACATATGAGCAGTTCTTC.

This clonotype came up many times. The chain carries TRBV19 and TRBJ2-3; TRBD2 aligns across 10 bases. This CDR3 has 15 amino acids. The V gene end was trimmed by 8 bases and the J gene end by 5 bases; junction bases not matched to a gene: 10. Germline V gene lookup returns CDR1 LNHDA and CDR2 SQIVND (reference sequence). The CDR3 here is CASSAAGGLRDTQYF. The CDR3 DNA follows: TGTGCCAGTTCAGCAGCGGGAGGGCTACGAGATACGCAGTATTTT.

The chain joins TRBV5-4 to TRBJ2-3; 7 bases are shared with TRBD1. CDR3 size: 15 residues. The ends lost 0 bases at V and 3 bases at J; junction bases unmatched: 4. CDR1 is SGHNT, CDR2 YYREEE, per germline (reference sequence). CDR3 region: CASSLEGQLTDTQYF. CDR3 in DNA: TGTGCCAGCAGCTTGGAGGGACAGCTAACAGATACGCAGTATTTT.

The chain joins TRBV2 to TRBJ1-5; D gene unclear. The CDR3 is made up of 14 amino acids. V was shortened by 6 bases and J by 3 bases, with 12 bases between the two germline ends. Per the germline V gene, CDR1 is SNHLY and CDR2 is FYNNEI. The DNA of the CDR3 is TGTGCCAGCAGAGATGATCGGAACAATCAGCCCCAGCATTTT. It specifies CASRDDRNNQPQHF.

The chain combines TRBV20-1 with TRBJ2-1; 12 bases agree with TRBD2. J was trimmed by 7 bases and V by 3 bases; bases with no gene match: 13. CDR1 is DFQATT, CDR2 SNEGSKA, per germline (reference sequence). The CDR3 totals 17 residues. CDR3 nucleotide sequence: TGCAGTGCTAGCGATTTAGAGCTAGCGGGAGGGGTGAATGAGCAGTTCTTC. Translation: CSASDLELAGGVNEQFF.

This clonotype was seen a few times. This sequence joins TRBV12-3 or TRBV12-4 and TRBJ2-7; D is possibly TRBD1 (5 bases). The length of the CDR3 is 14 residues. V was cut by 4 bases and J by 0 bases, with 10 bases left in between. CDR3 nucleotide sequence: TGTGCCAGCAGTTCCCAGGGCCTCTCCTACGAGCAGTACTTC. Its translation is CASSSQGLSYEQYF.

In its sample, this clonotype was seen a few times. The chain has TRBV5-8 and TRBJ1-1; D is perhaps TRBD1 (5 bases). The V end lost 0 bases, the J end lost 3 bases, and 15 bases lay between the germline ends. Germline assignment: CDR1 SGHTS and CDR2 YDEGEE. The CDR3 loop spans 16 amino acids. DNA for the CDR3: TGTGCCAGCAGCTTGGCCGGTTGGCAGGGAGACACTGAAGCTTTCTTT. This codes for CASSLAGWQGDTEAFF.

This clonotype was seen many times. The rearrangement links TRBV20-1 to TRBJ1-5; TRBD1 is a possible D gene (5 bases). The germline V gene has CDR1 DFQATT and CDR2 SNEGSKA (reference sequence). The V gene lost 1 base and the J gene lost 3 bases, with 13 bases spanning the gap. This CDR3 contains 15 residues. The CDR3 nucleotides are TGCAGTGCTAGAGGTACGGGGGTCTTCAATCAGCCCCAGCATTTT. Encoded protein: CSARGTGVFNQPQHF.

This clonotype was seen many times. The V call is TRBV29-1, the J call TRBJ2-1, with 8 positions matching TRBD2. V was pared by 5 bases and J by 9 bases, with 3 bases of the junction left unmatched. This CDR3 spans 11 amino acids. Germline V CDR1 and CDR2: SQVTM, ANQGSEA. In DNA, the CDR3 is TGCAGCGTTCGGGGGGGGGGTGAGCAGTTCTTC. Translated: CSVRGGGEQFF.

This clonotype was seen only a few times. J is TRBJ2-2 and V is TRBV5-6, with D unresolved. V was cut by 0 bases and J by 13 bases, with 13 bases left in between. This CDR3 spans 13 amino acids. Germline-derived CDR1 and CDR2 are SGHDT and YYEEEE. CDR3 DNA: TGTGCCAGCAGCTTGGCCGGAGCCGTGGGGCTGTTTTTT. As protein: CASSLAGAVGLFF.

This clonotype has only a few counts. The chain joins TRBV28 to TRBJ1-1; D ambiguous. The germline gives CDR1 MDHEN, CDR2 SYDVKM. Trimming took off 7 bases at V and 0 bases at J, with 12 bases between the two ends. The CDR3 contains 14 residues. Here the CDR3 reads CASNPLRVNTEAFF. CDR3 DNA sequence: TGTGCCAGCAATCCACTCCGGGTGAACACTGAAGCTTTCTTT.

This clonotype was seen only once. The chain recombines TRBV19 with TRBJ2-1; 10 bases fit TRBD2. The germline V gene has CDR1 LNHDA and CDR2 SQIVND (reference sequence). The V gene end was trimmed by 6 bases and the J gene end by 6 bases; junction bases not matched to a gene: 5. The CDR3 spans 14 residues. DNA for the CDR3: TGTGCCAGTAGAGGAGGACTAGCGGTCAATGAGCAGTTCTTC. Protein sequence: CASRGGLAVNEQFF.

The chain recombines TRBV7-2 with TRBJ2-2; D gene ambiguous. CDR3 size: 15 residues. V gave up 2 bases and J gave up 1 base, with 8 bases separating them. Germline assignment: CDR1 SGHTA and CDR2 FQGNSA. In nucleotides, the CDR3 is TGTGCCAGCAGCTTACTACCCGGGAACACCGGGGAGCTGTTTTTT. Translation: CASSLLPGNTGELFF.

A few counts support this clonotype. The rearrangement uses TRBV7-2 and TRBJ2-5; no definite D call. Trimming left V 3 bases short and J 3 bases short, with 8 bases between. The CDR3 is 13 residues long. CDR1 and CDR2 (germline): SGHTA, FQGNSA. The CDR3 DNA reads TGTGCCAGCAGCTTGGAGTGGGAAGAGACCCAGTACTTC. Translating gives CASSLEWEETQYF.